The following is a TCR beta chain sequence with its context. Its matching antigen is unknown. Assay: immunoSEQ multiplex PCR; the TCRdb copy retains only in-frame clones and omits some. The sample holds hundreds of thousands of clones, 70% seen once. The source of the sample is a study of cytotoxic CD8 clonotypes in ibrutinib-treated CLL. Study-wide points: Baseline levels of clonality went above those of age-matched healthy donors and moved with circulating CD8+ T-cell counts. Treatment saw public clonotypes, which were uncommon, either contract or stay stable.

Sample: PBMCs, taken after 24 months of ibrutinib treatment. This sequence was found in a human donor with chronic lymphocytic leukemia.

The CDR3: CASSSRSRHEQYF. The CDR3 coding sequence is TGTGCCAGCAGCTCAAGGTCTCGCCACGAGCAGTACTTC. The V and J genes are TRBV7-9 and TRBJ2-7; D is unclear. Trimming pared 4 bases from V and 5 bases from J, leaving 12 bases between. This CDR3 contains 13 residues. The V gene's germline CDR1 is SEHNR and CDR2 FQNEAQ (reference sequence).